This entry is about one T cell receptor beta chain. The germline CDR1 and CDR2 sequences are SGHTA and FQGNSA. Unmatched junction bases numbered 10, after V lost 0 bases and J lost 5 bases. CDR3 length: 18 amino acids. In the original analysis: Nucleated cell counts were estimated from reference gene primer amplification. The data were produced by immunoSEQ multiplex PCR, yet TCRdb's version contains in-frame clones alone and is incomplete. That table furnishes V, J and clone size, whereas the DNA furnished D and trimming. The sample holds under 250,000 clones; roughly 80% are singletons and the top ten take about 8%. The source of the sample is a study of blood T cell repertoires in COVID-19. Study overall: COVID-19 samples collected from the United States, Italy and Spain covered acute and convalescent phases. T cells, B-cell-depleted T cells, or PBMCs provided the cDNA or gDNA that served as material.

The clonotype originates from a woman of 80 years or more with acute or convalescent COVID-19. Sequenced material: peripheral blood. V is TRBV7-2 and J is TRBJ2-7, with 13 bases that match TRBD2. CDR3 nucleotide sequence: TGTGCCAGCAGCTTAGCTGGACTAGCGGGGGATACTATGGACGAGCAGTACTTC. Translated: CASSLAGLAGDTMDEQYF. The full variable domain, with the rest looked up from reference TRBV7-2 and TRBJ2-7, is GAGVSQSPSNKVTEKGKDVELRCDPISGHTALYWYRQSLGQGLEFLIYFQGNSAPDKSGLPSDRFSAERTGGSVSTLTIQRTQQEDSAVYLCASSLAGLAGDTMDEQYFGPGTRLTVT.